This paragraph reports one T cell receptor beta chain. Its cognate antigen is unknown. V gave up 0 bases and J gave up 15 bases, with 12 bases separating them. From germline, CDR1 is SNHLY and CDR2 FYNNEI. The CDR3 loop spans 12 amino acids. TCRdb independently ran MiXCR on the 5' RACE reads; one entry per CDR3 protein. The sample holds a few hundred thousand distinct CDR3 sequences; about a sixth are singletons and the top ten take roughly 21%. This record comes from a study of T-cell memory formation after mild COVID-19. Study at large: The TCR clusters were mostly specific to one donor.

Study results and caveats: Clones shrinking between day 15 and 85 showed a balanced CD4/CD8 split, and those that grew later tilted toward CD4+.

The chain is built from TRBV2 and TRBJ2-1; perhaps D is TRBD1 or TRBD2 (6 bases each). The receptor comes from a man aged 18-30 years who had mild COVID-19 (a few samples of this study predate the infection). Cell type and time point are not known. The specimen sequenced was PBMCs or a T cell subset sorted from them (not recorded which). The CDR3 sequence: CASSEAVRGGFF. The CDR3 bases are TGTGCCAGCAGTGAAGCAGTCAGGGGAGGGTTCTTC.